The present T cell receptor (beta chain) was sequenced within a study of blood T cell repertoires in COVID-19. On the study more broadly: Samples taken during acute and convalescent COVID-19 were collected in the United States, Italy and Spain. PBMCs, B-cell-depleted T cells, or T cells were the source of the cDNA or gDNA that made up the material.

Per the study methods: Reference gene primers were amplified, and this amplification served to estimate nucleated cell counts. Some clones are missing from TCRdb's copy, which holds only in-frame ones; the method was immunoSEQ multiplex PCR. That table gives V, J and clone size, and the DNA gave D and trimming. Among roughly 70,000 clones listed, about 90% were seen once. What was sequenced was peripheral blood. This sequence originates from a woman older than 75 with active COVID-19.

The chain's CDR3 is CASNRGQNEKLFF. The CDR3 coding sequence is TGTGCCAGCAACAGGGGGCAAAATGAAAAACTGTTTTTT. The chain employs TRBV7-2 and TRBJ1-4; TRBD1 agrees at 9 bases. The CDR3 is made up of 13 amino acids. Trimming removed 7 bases from V and 5 bases from J; junction bases left unmatched: 2. Germline V gene lookup returns CDR1 SGHTA and CDR2 FQGNSA. Using reference TRBV7-2 and TRBJ1-4 for the parts outside the CDR3, the full variable domain is GAGVSQSPSNKVTEKGKDVELRCDPISGHTALYWYRQSLGQGLEFLIYFQGNSAPDKSGLPSDRFSAERTGGSVSTLTIQRTQQEDSAVYLCASNRGQNEKLFFGSGTQLSVL.